This record covers a single T cell receptor (beta chain). Its antigen is still unknown. These data are taken from a study of cytomegalovirus exposure and HLA in healthy donors. Study in general: An earlier analysis found fewer than 140 million unique TCR beta sequences from 200 million or so T cells. Broader study findings: Most TCR sequences were rare, but some public TCRs occurred in many donors.

PCR involved 60 Vbeta and 13 Jbeta primers. Clones were sequenced by immunoSEQ multiplex PCR, and TCRdb holds only the in-frame ones, with some missing. The table shows around 180,000 clones, with 85% occurring only once. V shed 6 bases and J shed 0 bases, with 17 bases lying between them. The CDR3 totals 16 residues. Germline V gene lookup returns CDR1 SEHNR and CDR2 FQNEAQ (reference sequence). Material: PBMCs. The clonotype comes from a boy between 2 and 10 years old in good health and CMV-seronegative. This chain joins TRBV7-9 and TRBJ2-5; possible D gene TRBD1, 6 bases. The chain's CDR3 is CASSSTGTRNQETQYF. The CDR3 nucleotides read TGTGCCAGCAGTTCGACCGGGACAAGGAACCAAGAGACCCAGTACTTC.